A single sample gave rise to the 11 T cell receptor beta chains below, sequenced in a study of radiotherapy plus CTLA-4 blockade in lung cancer. Produced via immunoSEQ multiplex PCR; TCRdb's table is partial and in-frame only. This sample has 75,000 or so clones, with 78% found just once. Sequencing used peripheral blood, obtained from a patient treated with radiotherapy plus ipilimumab. Receptors were obtained from a human donor with non-small cell lung cancer who had a complete response to radiotherapy plus ipilimumab.

The CDR3 protein is CASSEAGKGFTDTQYF. CDR3 nucleotides: TGTGCCAGCAGTGAAGCTGGGAAGGGATTCACAGATACGCAGTATTTT. The chain recombines TRBV2 with TRBJ2-3; D is unclear. This CDR3 comprises 16 residues. The germline V gene encodes CDR1 SNHLY and CDR2 FYNNEI. The ends were cut back, 0 bases at V and 2 bases at J, with 12 bases in the middle.

This chain uses TRBV5-8 with TRBJ1-1; D call uncertain. Germline V lookup: CDR1 SGHTS, CDR2 YDEGEE. V was shortened by 6 bases and J by 1 base, with 7 bases between the two germline ends. The length of the CDR3 is 12 residues. In nucleotides, the CDR3 is TGTGCCAGCACCTCCGCGAACACTGAAGCTTTCTTT. It translates to CASTSANTEAFF. Supplemented by reference TRBV5-8 and TRBJ1-1, the full variable domain reads EAGVTQSPTHLIKTRGQQATLRCSPISGHTSVYWYQQALGLGLQFLLWYDEGEERNRGNFPPRFSGRQFPNYSSELNVNALELEDSALYLCASTSANTEAFFGQGTRLTVV.

J is TRBJ1-3 and V is TRBV28, with 8 bases fitting TRBD1. The CDR3 loop spans 15 amino acids. CDR1 and CDR2 (germline): MDHEN, SYDVKM. Trimming removed 6 bases from V and 1 base from J; junction bases left unmatched: 5. The CDR3 sequence: CASRRTGGSGNTIYF. In DNA, the CDR3 is TGTGCCAGCAGAAGAACAGGGGGATCTGGAAACACCATATATTTT.

The chain carries TRBV2 and TRBJ2-5; 7 bases fit TRBD1. Germline V gene lookup returns CDR1 SNHLY and CDR2 FYNNEI. The J segment lost 3 bases and the V segment lost 6 bases, leaving 7 bases of the junction unmatched. The CDR3 sequence is 14 residues long. CDR3 region: CASREATGEETQYF. DNA of the CDR3: TGTGCCAGCAGGGAGGCCACAGGGGAAGAGACCCAGTACTTC.

V usage is TRBV2 and J usage is TRBJ1-2; D call uncertain. The V and J ends lost 7 bases and 3 bases respectively, with 18 bases between them. This CDR3 comprises 15 residues. CDR1 and CDR2 from the germline V gene are SNHLY and FYNNEI. The CDR3 reads CASKLNEWADYGYTF. The CDR3 DNA sequence: TGTGCCAGCAAGCTAAACGAGTGGGCAGACTATGGCTACACCTTC.

The rearrangement uses TRBV7-2 and TRBJ2-1; 8 nucleotides line up with TRBD2. The germline gives CDR1 SGHTA, CDR2 FQGNSA. J lost 9 bases, V lost 5 bases, and 15 bases had no gene match. The CDR3 runs 16 residues. CDR3 coding DNA: TGTGCCAGCAGCCCTGACTCGAGCGGGAGCTGGAGTGAGCAGTTCTTC. This codes for CASSPDSSGSWSEQFF.

This clone showed up just a few times. V usage is TRBV18 and J usage is TRBJ1-1; TRBD1 matches 8 bases. Trimming took 6 bases from V and 7 from J; bases not matched to a gene: 7. The CDR3 contains 13 residues. In germline, CDR1 is KGHSH, CDR2 LQKENI. CDR3 sequence: CASSLQGDGEAFF. CDR3 DNA: TGTGCCAGCTCCCTACAGGGGGACGGTGAAGCTTTCTTT.

V usage is TRBV27 and J usage is TRBJ1-2, with 11 bases identical to TRBD1. This CDR3 spans 13 amino acids. Germline trimming cut 9 bases from V and 5 bases from J; bases unmatched to any gene: 5. Germline CDR1 and CDR2: MNHEY and SMNVEV (reference sequence). CDR3 nucleotides: TGTGCCAGTTCCGGGACAGGGGGATATGGCTACACCTTC. Its translation: CASSGTGGYGYTF.

The V and J genes are TRBV7-9 and TRBJ2-2; D is perhaps TRBD1 (5 bases). There are 14 residues in the CDR3. Looked up from germline, CDR1 is SEHNR and CDR2 is FQNEAQ (reference sequence). Trimming removed 0 bases from V and 7 bases from J, with 9 bases in between. The chain's CDR3 is CASSLAQGGGELFF. Written as DNA, the CDR3 is TGTGCCAGCAGCTTAGCGCAGGGTGGCGGGGAGCTGTTTTTT.

This clone was counted a few times. The chain has TRBV27 and TRBJ2-7, with TRBD1 matching 7 bases. Germline assignment: CDR1 MNHEY and CDR2 SMNVEV (reference sequence). This CDR3 is 15 amino acids long. V was clipped by 3 bases and J by 3 bases; unmatched bases: 8. Written as DNA, the CDR3 is TGTGCCAGCAGTTTCGGTCCAGGGGGATACTACGAGCAGTACGTC. Residues: CASSFGPGGYYEQYV.

V usage is TRBV7-9 and J usage is TRBJ1-2, with a tentative D call TRBD1 (6 bases). This CDR3 contains 14 residues. Germline CDR1 and CDR2: SEHNR and FQNEAQ (reference sequence). The V and J ends lost 4 bases and 8 bases respectively, with 17 bases between them. The CDR3 bases are TGTGCCAGCAGCTCCAATTACAGGGTCTACGGCTACACCTTC. Translating it yields CASSSNYRVYGYTF. Full variable domain (rest looked up from reference TRBV7-9 and TRBJ1-2): DTGVSQNPRHKITKRGQNVTFRCDPISEHNRLYWYRQTLGQGPEFLTYFQNEAQLEKSRLLSDRFSAERPKGSFSTLEIQRTEQGDSAMYLCASSSNYRVYGYTFGSGTRLTVV.